The present TCR beta chain was sequenced within a study of cytomegalovirus exposure and HLA in healthy donors. PCR used 60 Vbeta primers and 13 Jbeta primers. Clones were sequenced by immunoSEQ multiplex PCR, and TCRdb holds only the in-frame ones, with some missing. The profile covers 100,000 to 150,000 clones, with over 65% appearing a single time and 20% taken by the ten largest. V shed 2 bases and J shed 7 bases, with 6 bases lying between them. The CDR3 length is 12 residues. Germline V lookup: CDR1 LGHNA, CDR2 YNFKEQ. The chain carries TRBV4-2 and TRBJ1-5, with D perhaps TRBD1 (6 bases). The sequence was obtained from a man younger than 30 in good health and CMV-seropositive. Sequencing was performed on PBMCs. CDR3 bases: TGTGCCAGCAGCCAAACAGGGCAGCCCCAGCATTTT. Encoded protein: CASSQTGQPQHF.